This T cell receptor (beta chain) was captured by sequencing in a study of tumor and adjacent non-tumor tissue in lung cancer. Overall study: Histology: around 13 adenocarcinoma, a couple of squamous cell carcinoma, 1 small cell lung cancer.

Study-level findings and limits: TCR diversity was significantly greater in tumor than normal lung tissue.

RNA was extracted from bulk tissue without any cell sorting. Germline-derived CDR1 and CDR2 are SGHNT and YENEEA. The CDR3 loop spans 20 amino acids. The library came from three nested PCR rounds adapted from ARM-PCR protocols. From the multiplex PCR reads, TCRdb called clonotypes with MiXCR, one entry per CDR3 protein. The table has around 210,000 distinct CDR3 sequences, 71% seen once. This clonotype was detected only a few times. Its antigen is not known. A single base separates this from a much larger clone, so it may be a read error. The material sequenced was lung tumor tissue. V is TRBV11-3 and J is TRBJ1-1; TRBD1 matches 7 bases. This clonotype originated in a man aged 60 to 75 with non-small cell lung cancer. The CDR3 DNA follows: TGTACCAGCAGCTTAGGGTCCGCGACAGGGTCGCGGTACCTGAACACTGAAGCTTTCTTT. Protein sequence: CTSSLGSATGSRYLNTEAFF.